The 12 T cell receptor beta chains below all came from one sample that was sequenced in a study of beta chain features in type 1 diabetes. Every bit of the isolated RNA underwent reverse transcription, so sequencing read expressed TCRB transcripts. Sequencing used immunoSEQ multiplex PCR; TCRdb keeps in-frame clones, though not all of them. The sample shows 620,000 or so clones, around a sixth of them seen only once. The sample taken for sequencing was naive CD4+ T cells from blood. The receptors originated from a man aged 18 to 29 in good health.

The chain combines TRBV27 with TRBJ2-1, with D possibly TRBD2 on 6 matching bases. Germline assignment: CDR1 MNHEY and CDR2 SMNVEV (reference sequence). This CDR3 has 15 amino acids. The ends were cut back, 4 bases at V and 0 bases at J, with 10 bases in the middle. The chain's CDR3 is CASSSRTTSYNEQFF. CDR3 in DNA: TGTGCCAGCAGTTCCCGGACTACCTCCTACAATGAGCAGTTCTTC.

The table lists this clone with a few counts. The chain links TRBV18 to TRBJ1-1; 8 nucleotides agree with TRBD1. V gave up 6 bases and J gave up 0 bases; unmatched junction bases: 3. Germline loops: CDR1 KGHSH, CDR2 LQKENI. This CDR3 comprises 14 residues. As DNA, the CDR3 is TGTGCCAGCTCTCGGGACAGGTTGAACACTGAAGCTTTCTTT. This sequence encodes CASSRDRLNTEAFF.

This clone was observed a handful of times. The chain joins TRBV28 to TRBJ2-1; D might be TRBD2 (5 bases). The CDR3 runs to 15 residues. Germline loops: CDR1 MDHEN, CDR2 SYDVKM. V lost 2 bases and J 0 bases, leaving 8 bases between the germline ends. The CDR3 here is CASSLGGSSYNEQFF. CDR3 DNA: TGTGCCAGCAGTTTAGGAGGTAGCTCCTACAATGAGCAGTTCTTC.

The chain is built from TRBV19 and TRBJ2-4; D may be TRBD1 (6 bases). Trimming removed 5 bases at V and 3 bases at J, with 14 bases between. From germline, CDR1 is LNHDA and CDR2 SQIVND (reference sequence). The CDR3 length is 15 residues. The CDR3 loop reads CASSVTGGVKNIQYF. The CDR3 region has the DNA TGTGCCAGTAGTGTGACAGGAGGAGTCAAAAACATTCAGTACTTC.

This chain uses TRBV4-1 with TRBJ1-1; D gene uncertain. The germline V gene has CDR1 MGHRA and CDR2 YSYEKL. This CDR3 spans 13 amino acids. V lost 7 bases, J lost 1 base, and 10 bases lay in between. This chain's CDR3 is CASTIRENTEAFF. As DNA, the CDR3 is TGCGCCAGCACCATACGGGAGAACACTGAAGCTTTCTTT.

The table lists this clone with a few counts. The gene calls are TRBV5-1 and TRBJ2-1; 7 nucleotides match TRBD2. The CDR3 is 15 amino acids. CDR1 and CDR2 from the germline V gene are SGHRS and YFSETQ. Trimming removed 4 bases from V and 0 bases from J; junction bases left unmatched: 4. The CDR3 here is CASSPGGSSYNEQFF. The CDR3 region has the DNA TGCGCCAGCAGCCCCGGCGGGAGCTCCTACAATGAGCAGTTCTTC.

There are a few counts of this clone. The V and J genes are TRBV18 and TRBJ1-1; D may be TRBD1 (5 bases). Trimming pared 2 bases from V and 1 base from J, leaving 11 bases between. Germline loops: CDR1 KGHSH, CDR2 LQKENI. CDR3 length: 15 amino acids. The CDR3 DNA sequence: TGTGCCAGCTCACCATCTTCCAGGGAGAACACTGAAGCTTTCTTT. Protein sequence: CASSPSSRENTEAFF.

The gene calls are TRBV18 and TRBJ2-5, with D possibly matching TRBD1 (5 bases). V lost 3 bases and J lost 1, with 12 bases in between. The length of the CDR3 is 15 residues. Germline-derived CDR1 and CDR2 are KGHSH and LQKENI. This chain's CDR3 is CASSPPGQVQETQYF. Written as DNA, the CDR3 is TGTGCCAGCTCACCTCCAGGGCAGGTCCAAGAGACCCAGTACTTC. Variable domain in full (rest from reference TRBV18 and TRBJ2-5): NAGVMQNPRHLVRRRGQEARLRCSPMKGHSHVYWYRQLPEEGLKFMVYLQKENIIDESGMPKERFSAEFPKEGPSILRIQQVVRGDSAAYFCASSPPGQVQETQYFGPGTRLLVL.

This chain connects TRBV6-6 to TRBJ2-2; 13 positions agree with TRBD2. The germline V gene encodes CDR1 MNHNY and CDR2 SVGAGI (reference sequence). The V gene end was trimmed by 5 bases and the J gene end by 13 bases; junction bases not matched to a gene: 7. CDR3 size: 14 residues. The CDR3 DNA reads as TGTGCCAGCAGTCCCGGACTAGCGGGAGTTTGGCTGTTTTTT. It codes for CASSPGLAGVWLFF.

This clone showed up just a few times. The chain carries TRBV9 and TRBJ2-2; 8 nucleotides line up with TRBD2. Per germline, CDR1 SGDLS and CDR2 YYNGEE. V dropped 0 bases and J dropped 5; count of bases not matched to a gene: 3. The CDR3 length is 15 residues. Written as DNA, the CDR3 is TGTGCCAGCAGCGTAGATAGACTAGCGACCGGGGAGCTGTTTTTT. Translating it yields CASSVDRLATGELFF.

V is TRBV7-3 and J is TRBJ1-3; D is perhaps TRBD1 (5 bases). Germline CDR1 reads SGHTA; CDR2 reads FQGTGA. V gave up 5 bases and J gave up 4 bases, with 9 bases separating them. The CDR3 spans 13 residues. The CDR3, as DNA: TGTGCCAGCAGCGAGGGGCGAGGAAACACCATATATTTT. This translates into CASSEGRGNTIYF.

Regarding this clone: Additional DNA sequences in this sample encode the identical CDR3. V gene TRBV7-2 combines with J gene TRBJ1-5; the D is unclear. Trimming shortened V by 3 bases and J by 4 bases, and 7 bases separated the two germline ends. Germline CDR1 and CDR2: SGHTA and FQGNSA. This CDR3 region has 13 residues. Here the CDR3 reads CASSFRVNQPQHF. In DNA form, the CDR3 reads TGTGCCAGCAGCTTCCGGGTTAATCAGCCCCAGCATTTT.